The 11 T cell receptor beta chains below come from one sample, sequenced in a study of technical replicates of blood from a handful of donors. Sequenced by immunoSEQ multiplex PCR; TCRdb stores in-frame clones only, minus some. The sample has some 47,000 clones; approximately 90% are singletons. Sequenced input: PBMCs. All receptors come from a human donor in good health. Some clones in this sample may be carry-over from other donors' samples.

The CDR3 protein is CASRKVLAGGSTDTQYF. The DNA of the CDR3 is TGTGCCAGCAGGAAAGTCCTAGCGGGAGGGAGCACAGATACGCAGTATTTT. V gene TRBV4-2 combines with J gene TRBJ2-3, with 12 bases aligning to TRBD2. Per germline, CDR1 LGHNA and CDR2 YNFKEQ. There are 17 residues in the CDR3. With V trimmed by 6 bases and J by 0 bases, 7 bases remained unmatched.

The CDR3 sequence: CASSEVKIQGMNTEAFF. The CDR3 DNA reads as TGTGCCAGCAGTGAAGTGAAAATCCAGGGGATGAACACTGAAGCTTTCTTT. J is TRBJ1-1 and V is TRBV2, with D possibly matching TRBD1 (6 bases). This CDR3 region has 17 residues. Per the germline V gene, CDR1 is SNHLY and CDR2 is FYNNEI. Trimming took 1 base from V and 0 from J, leaving 15 bases between them.

The V gene is TRBV5-4, the J gene TRBJ2-5; perhaps TRBD1 as D (6 bases). This CDR3 region has 13 residues. V was pared by 3 bases and J by 5 bases, with 11 bases between. The germline gives CDR1 SGHNT, CDR2 YYREEE (reference sequence). This chain's CDR3 is CASSSGAEETQYF. The CDR3 DNA is TGTGCCAGCAGCTCAGGGGCGGAGGAGACCCAGTACTTC.

The chain joins TRBV4-3 to TRBJ2-2; a weak D match, TRBD2 (5 bases). The CDR3 contains 14 residues. V was cut by 0 bases and J by 5 bases, with 7 bases left in between. Per germline, CDR1 LGHNA and CDR2 YSLEER. The CDR3 loop is CASSQDPGTGELFF. CDR3 DNA sequence: TGCGCCAGCAGCCAAGACCCGGGGACCGGGGAGCTGTTTTTT.

The CDR3 DNA follows: TGTGCCAGCAGCCCGAGGGGGGAGACCCAGTACTTC. It codes for CASSPRGETQYF. This chain joins TRBV7-9 and TRBJ2-5, with D maybe TRBD1 (6 bases). This CDR3 comprises 12 residues. Looked up from germline, CDR1 is SEHNR and CDR2 is FQNEAQ (reference sequence). Between the trimmed V and J ends, which lost 5 bases and 5 bases, there was a span of 9 bases.

The chain joins TRBV27 to TRBJ2-7; 11 bases are shared with TRBD2. The CDR3 sequence is 16 residues long. J lost 7 bases, V lost 3 bases, and 11 bases had no gene match. CDR1 MNHEY and CDR2 SMNVEV come from the germline V gene (reference sequence). The CDR3 loop is CASSFMTSGAGWEQYF. Here the CDR3 DNA reads TGTGCCAGCAGTTTTATGACTAGCGGGGCCGGGTGGGAGCAGTACTTC.

The chain carries TRBV11-3 and TRBJ1-5; 8 bases map to TRBD1. CDR3 length equals 15 residues. The ends lost 5 bases at V and 4 bases at J; junction bases unmatched: 7. Germline lookup yields CDR1 SGHNT and CDR2 YENEEA. CDR3 amino acids: CASSRGQGPNQPQHF. CDR3 nucleotides: TGTGCCAGCAGCCGAGGACAGGGTCCAAATCAGCCCCAGCATTTT.

This clone appeared a few times. V gene TRBV7-9 combines with J gene TRBJ2-5; 9 positions agree with TRBD1. CDR3 length: 16 residues. V shed 5 bases and J 4 bases; nucleotides not matched to a gene: 11. The germline V gene has CDR1 SEHNR and CDR2 FQNEAQ (reference sequence). The CDR3 nucleotides read TGTGCCAGCAGCACAGCATACAGGGGGCGCGGAGAGACCCAGTACTTC. Translating gives CASSTAYRGRGETQYF.

The rearrangement links TRBV6-1 to TRBJ1-5, with TRBD1 matching over 9 bases. V shed 8 bases, J shed 7 bases, and the junction held 9 bases outside the gene matches. Germline CDR1 reads MNHNS; CDR2 reads SASEGT. The CDR3 runs 14 residues. The CDR3 protein is CASVGTGGRQPQHF. In DNA, the CDR3 is TGTGCCAGCGTTGGAACAGGGGGCAGGCAGCCCCAGCATTTT.

The table lists this clone with a count of one. The V gene is TRBV11-2, the J gene TRBJ2-4; D is ambiguous. Germline V CDR1 and CDR2: SGHAT, FQNNGV. The CDR3 consists of 13 residues. Trimming cost V 6 bases and J 0 bases, with 6 bases left between them. CDR3 sequence: CASRRLAKNIQYF. The CDR3 DNA is TGTGCCAGCAGACGACTAGCCAAAAACATTCAGTACTTC. The full variable domain, its missing parts supplied by reference TRBV11-2 and TRBJ2-4, is EAGVAQSPRYKIIEKRQSVAFWCNPISGHATLYWYQQILGQGPKLLIQFQNNGVVDDSQLPKDRFSAERLKGVDSTLKIQPAKLEDSAVYLCASRRLAKNIQYFGAGTRLSVL.

The chain links TRBV19 to TRBJ1-1, with TRBD1 matching over 9 bases. Unmatched junction bases numbered 8, after V lost 5 bases and J lost 7 bases. CDR1 LNHDA and CDR2 SQIVND come from the germline V gene (reference sequence). The CDR3 is 14 amino acids. In nucleotides, the CDR3 is TGTGCCAGTAGTTCAGGACAGGGGCCATATGAAGCTTTCTTT. Translating gives CASSSGQGPYEAFF. Supplemented by reference TRBV19 and TRBJ1-1, the full variable domain reads DGGITQSPKYLFRKEGQNVTLSCEQNLNHDAMYWYRQDPGQGLRLIYYSQIVNDFQKGDIAEGYSVSREKKESFPLTVTSAQKNPTAFYLCASSSGQGPYEAFFGQGTRLTVV.